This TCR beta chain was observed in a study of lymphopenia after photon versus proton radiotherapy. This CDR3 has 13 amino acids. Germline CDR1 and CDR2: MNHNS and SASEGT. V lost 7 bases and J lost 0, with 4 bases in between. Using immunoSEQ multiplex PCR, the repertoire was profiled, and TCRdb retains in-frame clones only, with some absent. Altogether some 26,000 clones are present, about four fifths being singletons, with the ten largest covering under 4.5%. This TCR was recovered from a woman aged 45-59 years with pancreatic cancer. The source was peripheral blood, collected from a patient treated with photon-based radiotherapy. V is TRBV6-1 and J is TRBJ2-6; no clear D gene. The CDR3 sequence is CASTLSGANVLTF. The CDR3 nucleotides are TGTGCCAGCACACTCTCTGGGGCCAACGTCCTGACTTTC.